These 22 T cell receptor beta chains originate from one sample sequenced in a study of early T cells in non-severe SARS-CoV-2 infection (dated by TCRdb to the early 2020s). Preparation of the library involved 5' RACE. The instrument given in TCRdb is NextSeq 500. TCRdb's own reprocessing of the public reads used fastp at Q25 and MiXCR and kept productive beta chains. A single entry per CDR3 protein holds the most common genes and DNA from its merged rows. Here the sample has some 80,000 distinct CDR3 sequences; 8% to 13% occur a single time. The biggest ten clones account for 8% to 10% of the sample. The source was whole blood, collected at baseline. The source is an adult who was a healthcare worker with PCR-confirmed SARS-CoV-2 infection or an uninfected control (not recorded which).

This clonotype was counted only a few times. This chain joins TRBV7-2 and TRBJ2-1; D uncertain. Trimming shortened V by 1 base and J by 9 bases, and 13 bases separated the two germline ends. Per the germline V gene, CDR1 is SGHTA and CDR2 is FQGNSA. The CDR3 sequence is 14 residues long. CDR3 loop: CASSLVSRTGEQFF. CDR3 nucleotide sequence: TGTGCCAGCAGCTTAGTCTCCCGAACGGGTGAGCAGTTCTTC.

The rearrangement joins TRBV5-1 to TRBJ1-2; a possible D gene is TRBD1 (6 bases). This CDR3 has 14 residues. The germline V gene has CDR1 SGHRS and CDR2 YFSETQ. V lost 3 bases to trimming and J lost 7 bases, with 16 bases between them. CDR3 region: CASSSGTPGSGYTF. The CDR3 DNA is TGCGCCAGCAGCTCCGGGACACCAGGGAGTGGCTACACCTTC. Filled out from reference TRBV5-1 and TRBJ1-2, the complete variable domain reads KAGVTQTPRYLIKTRGQQVTLSCSPISGHRSVSWYQQTPGQGLQFLFEYFSETQRNKGNFPGRFSGRQFSNSRSEMNVSTLELGDSALYLCASSSGTPGSGYTFGSGTRLTVV.

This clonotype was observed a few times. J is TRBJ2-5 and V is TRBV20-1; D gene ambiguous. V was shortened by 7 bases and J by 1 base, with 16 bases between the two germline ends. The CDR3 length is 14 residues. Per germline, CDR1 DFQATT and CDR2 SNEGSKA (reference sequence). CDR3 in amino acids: CSVRPRRIQETQYF. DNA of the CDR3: TGCAGTGTTCGCCCCCGACGCATCCAAGAGACCCAGTACTTC.

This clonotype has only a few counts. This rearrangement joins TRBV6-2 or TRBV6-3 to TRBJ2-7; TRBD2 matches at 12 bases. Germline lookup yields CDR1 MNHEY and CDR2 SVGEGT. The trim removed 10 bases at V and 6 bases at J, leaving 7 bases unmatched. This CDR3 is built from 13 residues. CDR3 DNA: TGTGCCATCAAGACTAGCGGGAGCCCCGAGCAGTACTTC. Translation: CAIKTSGSPEQYF.

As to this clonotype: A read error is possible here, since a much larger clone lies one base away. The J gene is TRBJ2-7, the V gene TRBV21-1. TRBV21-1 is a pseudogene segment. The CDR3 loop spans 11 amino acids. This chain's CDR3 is CASSGPYEQYF. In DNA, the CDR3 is TGTGCCAGCAGTGGACCCTACGAGCAGTACTTC.

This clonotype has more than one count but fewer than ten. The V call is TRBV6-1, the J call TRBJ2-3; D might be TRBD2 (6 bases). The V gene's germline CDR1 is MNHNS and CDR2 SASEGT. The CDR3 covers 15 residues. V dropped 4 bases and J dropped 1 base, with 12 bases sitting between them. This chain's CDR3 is CASSVSSVGTDTQYF. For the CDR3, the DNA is TGTGCCAGCAGTGTCTCTAGCGTGGGCACAGATACGCAGTATTTT.

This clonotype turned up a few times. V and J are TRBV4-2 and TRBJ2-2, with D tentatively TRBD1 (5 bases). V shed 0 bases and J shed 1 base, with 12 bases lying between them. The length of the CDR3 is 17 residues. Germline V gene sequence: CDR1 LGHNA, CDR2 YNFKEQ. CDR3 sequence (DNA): TGTGCCAGCAGCCAAGATGGGCAGGACAAGAACACCGGGGAGCTGTTTTTT. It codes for CASSQDGQDKNTGELFF.

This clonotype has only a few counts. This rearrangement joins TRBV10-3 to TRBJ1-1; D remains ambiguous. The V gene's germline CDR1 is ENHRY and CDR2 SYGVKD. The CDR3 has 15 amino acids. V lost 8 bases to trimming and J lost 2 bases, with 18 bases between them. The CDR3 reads CAIRETQAGNTEAFF. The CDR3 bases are TGTGCCATCCGGGAGACCCAGGCAGGAAACACTGAAGCTTTCTTT.

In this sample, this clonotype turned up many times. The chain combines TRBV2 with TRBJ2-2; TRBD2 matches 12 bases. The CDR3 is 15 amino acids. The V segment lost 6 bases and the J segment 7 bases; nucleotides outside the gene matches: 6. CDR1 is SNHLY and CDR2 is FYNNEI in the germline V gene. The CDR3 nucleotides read TGTGCCAGCAGGGAGGGGACTAGCGGGTTCGGGGAGCTGTTTTTT. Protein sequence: CASREGTSGFGELFF.

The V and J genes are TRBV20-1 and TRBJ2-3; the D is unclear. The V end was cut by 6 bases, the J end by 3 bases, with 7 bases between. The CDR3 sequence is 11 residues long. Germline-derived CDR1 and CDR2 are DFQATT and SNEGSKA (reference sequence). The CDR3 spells CSAEHTDTQYF. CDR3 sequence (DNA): TGCAGTGCCGAACATACAGATACGCAGTATTTT.

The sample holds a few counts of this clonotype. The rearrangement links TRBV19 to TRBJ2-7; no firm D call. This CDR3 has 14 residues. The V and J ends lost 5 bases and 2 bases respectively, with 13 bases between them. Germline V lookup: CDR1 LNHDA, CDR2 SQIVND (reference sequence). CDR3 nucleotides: TGTGCCAGTAGTGCGGCCACGGGCCCCTACGAGCAGTACTTC. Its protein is CASSAATGPYEQYF.

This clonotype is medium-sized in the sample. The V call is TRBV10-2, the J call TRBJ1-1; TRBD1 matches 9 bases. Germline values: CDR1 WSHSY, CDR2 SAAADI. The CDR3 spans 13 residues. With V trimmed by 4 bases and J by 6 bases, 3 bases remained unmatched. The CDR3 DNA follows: TGCGCCAGCAGTGGATGGACAGGGGCTGAAGCTTTCTTT. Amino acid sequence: CASSGWTGAEAFF.

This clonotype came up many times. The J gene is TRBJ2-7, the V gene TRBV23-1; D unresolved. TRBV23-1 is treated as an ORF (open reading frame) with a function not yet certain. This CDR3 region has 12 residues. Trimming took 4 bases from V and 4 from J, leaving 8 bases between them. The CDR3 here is CASSPCGYEQYF. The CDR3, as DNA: TGCGCCAGCAGTCCTTGTGGGTACGAGCAGTACTTC.

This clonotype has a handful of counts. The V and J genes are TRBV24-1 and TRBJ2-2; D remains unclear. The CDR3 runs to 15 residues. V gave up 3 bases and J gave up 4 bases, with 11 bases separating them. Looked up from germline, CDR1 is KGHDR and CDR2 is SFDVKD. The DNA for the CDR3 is TGTGCCACCAGTGATCTCTGGCAGCGCACCGGGGAGCTGTTTTTT. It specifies CATSDLWQRTGELFF.

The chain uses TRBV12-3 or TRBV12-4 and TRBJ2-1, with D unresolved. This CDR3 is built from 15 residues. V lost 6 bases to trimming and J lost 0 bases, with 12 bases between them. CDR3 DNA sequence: TGTGCCAGCAGCCTTGCCTCAAGCTCCTACAATGAGCAGTTCTTC. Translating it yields CASSLASSSYNEQFF.

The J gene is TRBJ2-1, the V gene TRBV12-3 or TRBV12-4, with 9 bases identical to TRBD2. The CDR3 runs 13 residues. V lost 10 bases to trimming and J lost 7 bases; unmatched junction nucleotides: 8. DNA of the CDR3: TGTGCCACCCTAGCGGGGTCGGAAAATGAGCAGTTCTTC. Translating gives CATLAGSENEQFF.

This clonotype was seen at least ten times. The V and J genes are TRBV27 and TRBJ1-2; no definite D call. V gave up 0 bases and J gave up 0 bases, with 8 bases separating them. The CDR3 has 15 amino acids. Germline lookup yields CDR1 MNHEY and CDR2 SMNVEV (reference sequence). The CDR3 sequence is CASSLSGPPNYGYTF. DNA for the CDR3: TGTGCCAGCAGTTTATCCGGGCCCCCTAACTATGGCTACACCTTC.

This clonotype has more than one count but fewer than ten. This chain's CDR3 is CASRASGSNQPQHF. The CDR3 region has the DNA TGTGCCAGCAGAGCATCGGGCAGCAATCAGCCCCAGCATTTT. The chain has TRBV28 and TRBJ1-5; unclear D gene. Trimming cost V 6 bases and J 1 base, with 10 bases left between them. Germline V gives CDR1 MDHEN, CDR2 SYDVKM. The CDR3 contains 14 residues.

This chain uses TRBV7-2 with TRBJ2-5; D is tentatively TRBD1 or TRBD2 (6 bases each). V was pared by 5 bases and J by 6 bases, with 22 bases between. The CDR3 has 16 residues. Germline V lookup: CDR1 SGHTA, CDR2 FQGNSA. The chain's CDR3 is CASSPRGGLVGQTQYF. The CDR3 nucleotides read TGTGCCAGCAGCCCACGAGGGGGACTCGTAGGGCAGACCCAGTACTTC.

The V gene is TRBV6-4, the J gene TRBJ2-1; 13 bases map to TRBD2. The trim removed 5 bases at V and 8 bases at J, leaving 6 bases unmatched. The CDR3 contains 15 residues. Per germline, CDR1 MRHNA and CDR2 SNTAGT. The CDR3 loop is CASSSTSGGTDEQFF. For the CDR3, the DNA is TGTGCCAGCAGTTCGACTAGCGGGGGGACGGATGAGCAGTTCTTC.

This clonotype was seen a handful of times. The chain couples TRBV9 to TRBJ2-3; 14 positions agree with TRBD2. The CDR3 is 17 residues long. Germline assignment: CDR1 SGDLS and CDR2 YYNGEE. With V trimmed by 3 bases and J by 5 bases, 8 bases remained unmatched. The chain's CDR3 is CASSETSGRARGDTQYF. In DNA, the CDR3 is TGTGCCAGCAGCGAGACTAGCGGGAGGGCCCGGGGAGATACGCAGTATTTT.

CDR3 amino acids: CASSFDGLKPGEKLFF. For the CDR3, the DNA is TGTGCCAGCAGTTTTGACGGATTAAAGCCGGGTGAAAAACTGTTTTTT. This chain joins TRBV7-9 and TRBJ1-4; D gene uncertain. CDR1 SEHNR and CDR2 FQNEAQ come from the germline V gene (reference sequence). Trimming pared 6 bases from V and 7 bases from J, leaving 21 bases between. This CDR3 comprises 16 residues.